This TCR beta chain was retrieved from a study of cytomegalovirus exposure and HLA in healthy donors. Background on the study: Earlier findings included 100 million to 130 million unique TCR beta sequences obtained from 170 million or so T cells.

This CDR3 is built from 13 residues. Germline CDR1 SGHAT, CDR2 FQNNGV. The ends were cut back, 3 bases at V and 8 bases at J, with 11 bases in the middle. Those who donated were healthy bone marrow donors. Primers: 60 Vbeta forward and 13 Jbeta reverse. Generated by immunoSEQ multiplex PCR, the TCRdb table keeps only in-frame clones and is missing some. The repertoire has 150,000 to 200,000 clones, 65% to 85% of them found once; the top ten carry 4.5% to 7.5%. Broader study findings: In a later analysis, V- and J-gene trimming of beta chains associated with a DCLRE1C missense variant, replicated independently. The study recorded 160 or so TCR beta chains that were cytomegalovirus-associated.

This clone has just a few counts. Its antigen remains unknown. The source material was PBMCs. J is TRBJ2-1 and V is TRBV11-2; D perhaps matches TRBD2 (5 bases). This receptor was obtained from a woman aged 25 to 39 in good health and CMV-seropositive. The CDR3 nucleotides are TGTGCCAGCAGCTTGGGCATGGACTATGAGCAGTTCTTC. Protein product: CASSLGMDYEQFF.